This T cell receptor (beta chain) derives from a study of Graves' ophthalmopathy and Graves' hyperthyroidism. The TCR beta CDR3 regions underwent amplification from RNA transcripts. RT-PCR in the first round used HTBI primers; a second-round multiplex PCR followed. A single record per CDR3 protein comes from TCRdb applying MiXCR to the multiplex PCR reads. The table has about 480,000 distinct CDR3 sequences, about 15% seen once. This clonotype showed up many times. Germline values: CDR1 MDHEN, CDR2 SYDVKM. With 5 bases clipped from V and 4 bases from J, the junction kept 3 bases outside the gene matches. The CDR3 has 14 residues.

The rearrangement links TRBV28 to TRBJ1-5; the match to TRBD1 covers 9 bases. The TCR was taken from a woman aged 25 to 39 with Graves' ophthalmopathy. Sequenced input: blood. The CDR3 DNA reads TGTGCCAGCAGTGGTGGACAGGGGAATCAGCCCCAGCATTTT. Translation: CASSGGQGNQPQHF.